This T cell receptor beta chain is drawn from a study of T cells after yellow fever vaccination. The CDR3 covers 15 residues. Germline V gene sequence: CDR1 MDHEN, CDR2 SYDVKM. V lost 2 bases, J lost 4 bases, and 12 bases lay in between. Study-wide points: Some clonotypes were seen in both the CD4 and the CD8 compartments. These made up a small share and likely arose from convergent recombination. Researchers cautioned that FACS-sorted repertoires could harbor abundant clonotypes contaminating from the bulk population.

TCRdb itself ran the 5' RACE reads through MiXCR, one entry per CDR3 protein. This sample has approximately 610,000 distinct CDR3 sequences, with 17% found just once. This clonotype was seen a handful of times. Its antigen is not known. This specimen consisted of PBMCs, obtained more than 4 days after the first yellow fever vaccination. The rearrangement joins TRBV28 to TRBJ2-1, with a tentative D call TRBD1 (5 bases). This clonotype was sampled from a man in his late teens or twenties who received the YFV17D yellow fever vaccine. CDR3: CASSLATVYYNEQFF. CDR3 sequence (DNA): TGTGCCAGCAGTTTAGCGACAGTCTATTACAATGAGCAGTTCTTC.